This passage covers 11 T cell receptor beta chains from one sample sequenced in a study of T cells in Graves' hyperthyroidism and ophthalmopathy. From RNA transcripts, TCR beta CDR3 regions were amplified. HTBI primers were used for first-round RT-PCR of the TCR CDR3. Via MiXCR, TCRdb re-called the multiplex PCR reads, giving one row per CDR3 protein. The table has 550,000 to 650,000 distinct CDR3 sequences, approximately 15% seen once. The sequenced sample consisted of blood. The receptors here all came from a woman in her twenties or thirties with Graves' hyperthyroidism that later progressed to Graves' ophthalmopathy.

This clonotype showed up many times. J is TRBJ2-2 and V is TRBV11-2; D uncertain. Germline V lookup: CDR1 SGHAT, CDR2 FQNNGV. The ends were cut back, 2 bases at V and 2 bases at J, with 12 bases in the middle. This CDR3 has 16 amino acids. CDR3 sequence: CASSLRLLLNTGELFF. CDR3 nucleotide sequence: TGTGCCAGCAGCTTAAGACTCCTCCTAAACACCGGGGAGCTGTTTTTT.

This clonotype has ten or more counts. This chain joins TRBV12-3 or TRBV12-4 and TRBJ2-5; maybe TRBD1 (5 bases). This CDR3 has 12 residues. Trimming took off 5 bases at V and 13 bases at J, with 17 bases between the two ends. CDR3 sequence reads: CASSPGDRGPYF. CDR3 coding DNA: TGTGCCAGCAGTCCTGGTGATAGGGGTCCGTACTTC.

This clonotype came up a few times. The V call is TRBV9, the J call TRBJ2-7; 12 nucleotides match TRBD2. V shed 3 bases and J 4 bases; nucleotides not matched to a gene: 8. From germline, CDR1 is SGDLS and CDR2 YYNGEE. The CDR3 runs 16 residues. The CDR3 spells CASSAALAGGLYEQYF. The CDR3 bases are TGTGCCAGCAGCGCGGCCCTAGCGGGAGGGCTATACGAGCAGTACTTC.

The chain combines TRBV9 with TRBJ1-2, with 8 positions matching TRBD1. Germline values: CDR1 SGDLS, CDR2 YYNGEE. This CDR3 is built from 15 residues. The V and J ends lost 3 bases and 3 bases, in that order; junction bases with no gene match: 7. Here the CDR3 reads CASSAVDRAHYGYTF. The CDR3 bases are TGTGCCAGCAGCGCCGTGGACAGGGCTCACTATGGCTACACCTTC.

This clonotype was seen many times. This chain links TRBV5-1 with TRBJ2-1; 10 nucleotides match TRBD2. V was pared by 5 bases and J by 3 bases, with 5 bases of the junction left unmatched. The CDR3 runs to 15 residues. CDR1 is SGHRS, CDR2 YFSETQ, per germline. CDR3 sequence (DNA): TGCGCCAGCAGGACTGGACTAGCGGACTACAATGAGCAGTTCTTC. This gives the protein CASRTGLADYNEQFF.

As for this clonotype: Being one base from a much bigger clone, this may be a read error. The chain employs TRBV6-1 and TRBJ2-7; D is unresolved. The CDR3 is 15 amino acids. V was clipped by 8 bases and J by 6 bases, with 23 bases between them. In germline, CDR1 is MNHNS, CDR2 SASEGT. DNA for the CDR3: TGTGCCAGCCTTAAGGCGGCGGTAGCTGCCGGCGAGCAGTACTTC. This sequence encodes CASLKAAVAAGEQYF.

This chain connects TRBV20-1 to TRBJ2-7; D gene ambiguous. The V end was cut by 5 bases, the J end by 4 bases, with 9 bases between. Per germline, CDR1 DFQATT and CDR2 SNEGSKA (reference sequence). The CDR3 totals 11 residues. CDR3 sequence (DNA): TGCAGTGCTGGCACCCGTTACGAGCAGTACTTC. Translated, it gives CSAGTRYEQYF.

This clonotype was counted at least ten times. The genes are TRBV30 and TRBJ2-7, with D hard to call. Trimming took 0 bases from V and 2 from J, leaving 8 bases between them. CDR1 and CDR2 from the germline V gene are GTSNPN and SVGIG (reference sequence). There are 13 residues in the CDR3. The CDR3, as DNA: TGTGCCTGGAGTGTAAGCCGGACCTACGAGCAGTACTTC. Protein product: CAWSVSRTYEQYF.

This clonotype was counted at least ten times. This chain uses TRBV13 with TRBJ2-5; TRBD2 matches at 13 bases. Germline V gives CDR1 PRHDT, CDR2 FYEKMQ (reference sequence). V lost 0 bases, J lost 6 bases, and 7 bases stayed unmatched. CDR3 size: 17 residues. The CDR3 spells CASSLGLAGGPKKTQYF. The CDR3 DNA is TGTGCCAGCAGCTTAGGACTAGCGGGAGGGCCGAAAAAGACCCAGTACTTC.

This clonotype has ten or more counts. The chain couples TRBV18 to TRBJ2-3; D could derive from TRBD1 or TRBD2 (7 bases each). This CDR3 region has 16 residues. The V gene's germline CDR1 is KGHSH and CDR2 LQKENI. The V and J ends lost 3 bases and 7 bases respectively, with 20 bases between them. The CDR3 here is CASSPERQGGANTQYF. CDR3 nucleotides: TGTGCCAGCTCACCGGAAAGACAGGGAGGGGCAAATACGCAGTATTTT.

This clonotype was detected ten times or more. This rearrangement joins TRBV12-5 to TRBJ2-1; weak D call: TRBD1 (6 bases). CDR3 length: 17 residues. From germline, CDR1 is LGHNT and CDR2 FRNRAP. Trimming removed 7 bases at V and 3 bases at J, with 22 bases between. The CDR3 nucleotides are TGTGCTAGTGTAAAGGATGGGTGGGACAATTACTACAATGAGCAGTTCTTC. Translation gives CASVKDGWDNYYNEQFF.